The next 29 T cell receptor beta chains were all read from a single sample in a study of blood T cell repertoires in COVID-19. The repertoire was sequenced with immunoSEQ multiplex PCR; TCRdb's copy has only in-frame clones and lacks some. Of approximately 200,000 clones in the sample, 75% to 85% were seen once. The sequencing input was peripheral blood. All receptors derive from a woman in her fifties or sixties with acute or convalescent COVID-19.

This clone was seen more than once but under ten times. The genes are TRBV2 and TRBJ1-5, with 7 bases that match TRBD1. CDR1 SNHLY and CDR2 FYNNEI come from the germline V gene. V was pared by 5 bases and J by 4 bases, with 2 bases of the junction left unmatched. This CDR3 is 13 amino acids long. The CDR3 sequence: CASSPGQNQPQHF. The CDR3 DNA is TGTGCCAGCAGTCCGGGACAGAATCAGCCCCAGCATTTT.

This clone was recorded a few times. V is TRBV7-4 and J is TRBJ1-1; D remains ambiguous. The germline V and J ends were trimmed by 4 bases and 3 bases, with 12 bases remaining between them. CDR1 is SGHVT and CDR2 is SQSDAQ in the germline V gene. The CDR3 loop spans 14 amino acids. The CDR3 DNA reads TGTGCCAGCAGCTACGGGGAGATGTACACTGAAGCTTTCTTT. It encodes CASSYGEMYTEAFF. Looking up the rest from reference TRBV7-4 and TRBJ1-1 gives the full variable domain: GAGVSQSPRYKVAKRGRDVALRCDSISGHVTLYWYRQTLGQGSEVLTYSQSDAQRDKSGRPSGRFSAERPERSVSTLKIQRTEQGDSAVYLCASSYGEMYTEAFFGQGTRLTVV.

This chain links TRBV3-1 (or the pseudogene TRBV3-2) with TRBJ2-6; D is uncertain. CDR1 is LGHDT, CDR2 YNNKEL, per germline (reference sequence). V lost 2 bases and J 0 bases, leaving 8 bases between the germline ends. This CDR3 has 16 residues. The CDR3 DNA reads TGTGCCAGCAGCCAAATCCCGAGCTCTGGGGCCAACGTCCTGACTTTC. It specifies CASSQIPSSGANVLTF.

This clone was seen only a few times. The chain employs TRBV30 and TRBJ1-2; 7 positions match TRBD1. From germline, CDR1 is GTSNPN and CDR2 SVGIG (reference sequence). The CDR3 is 13 residues long. V trimming: 7 bases; J trimming: 2 bases; junction bases outside the gene matches: 7. CDR3 DNA sequence: TGTGCCTACCATAGGGGGCTCAACTATGGCTACACCTTC. Residues: CAYHRGLNYGYTF.

The chain couples TRBV5-4 to TRBJ1-1, with TRBD1 matching over 9 bases. J gave up 0 bases and V 7 bases, and 1 base lay outside the gene matches. Germline lookup yields CDR1 SGHNT and CDR2 YYREEE (reference sequence). The CDR3 consists of 13 residues. The DNA of the CDR3 is TGTGCCAGCGGGACAGGGATGAACACTGAAGCTTTCTTT. Translation gives CASGTGMNTEAFF. Full variable domain (remainder filled in from reference TRBV5-4 and TRBJ1-1): ETGVTQSPTHLIKTRGQQVTLRCSSQSGHNTVSWYQQALGQGPQFIFQYYREEENGRGNFPPRFSGLQFPNYSSELNVNALELDDSALYLCASGTGMNTEAFFGQGTRLTVV.

The chain employs TRBV10-2 and TRBJ2-1, with 12 bases that match TRBD1. Germline V lookup: CDR1 WSHSY, CDR2 SAAADI. The length of the CDR3 is 14 residues. After removal of 6 bases from V and 9 bases from J, the junction contained 6 bases not matched to a gene. The CDR3 spells CASSSGQGAFEQFF. CDR3 in DNA: TGCGCCAGCAGCTCGGGACAGGGGGCGTTTGAGCAGTTCTTC.

J is TRBJ2-2 and V is TRBV5-1; TRBD2 matches at 9 bases. The ends lost 3 bases at V and 7 bases at J; junction bases unmatched: 7. This CDR3 comprises 15 residues. Per the germline V gene, CDR1 is SGHRS and CDR2 is YFSETQ. CDR3 in amino acids: CASSSSGDPIGELFF. Here the CDR3 DNA reads TGCGCCAGCAGCTCTAGCGGGGACCCGATCGGGGAGCTGTTTTTT.

The sample holds one count of this clone. The V call is TRBV28, the J call TRBJ1-4, with TRBD1 identical over 9 bases. V gave up 2 bases and J gave up 7 bases; unmatched junction bases: 5. Germline loops: CDR1 MDHEN, CDR2 SYDVKM. This CDR3 comprises 15 residues. The CDR3 protein is CASSLLDRGSEKLFF. The CDR3 nucleotides are TGTGCCAGCAGTTTACTCGACAGGGGGAGTGAAAAACTGTTTTTT.

V is TRBV11-3 and J is TRBJ2-2; D not resolved. V lost 4 bases, J lost 5 bases, and 8 bases lay in between. This CDR3 contains 13 residues. CDR1 is SGHNT, CDR2 YENEEA, per germline. The CDR3, as DNA: TGTGCCAGCAGCTCCCCTCGGACCGGGGAGCTGTTTTTT. Its translation is CASSSPRTGELFF.

This clone was picked up one time. V gene TRBV25-1 combines with J gene TRBJ2-1, with 9 bases fitting TRBD1. This CDR3 contains 17 residues. V dropped 2 bases and J dropped 9; count of bases not matched to a gene: 14. The germline V gene encodes CDR1 MGHDK and CDR2 SYGVNS. DNA of the CDR3: TGTGCCAGCAGTGAAGCTCTACGGACAGGGGTAGACGGTGAGCAGTTCTTC. This sequence encodes CASSEALRTGVDGEQFF.

This clone is a singleton in its sample. The V call is TRBV24-1, the J call TRBJ2-1; TRBD2 agrees at 10 bases. Per the germline V gene, CDR1 is KGHDR and CDR2 is SFDVKD. V was pared by 3 bases and J by 10 bases, with 8 bases of the junction left unmatched. CDR3 length: 15 residues. CDR3 DNA: TGTGCCACCAGTGATAACAGCGGGGGGGCCGGGGAGCAGTTCTTC. Translating it yields CATSDNSGGAGEQFF.

The chain links TRBV7-9 to TRBJ2-5, with 11 bases identical to TRBD1. The CDR3 is made up of 16 amino acids. Germline V lookup: CDR1 SEHNR, CDR2 FQNEAQ (reference sequence). J was trimmed by 4 bases and V by 5 bases; bases with no gene match: 9. The CDR3 here is CASSPFGQGAGETQYF. The CDR3 DNA follows: TGTGCCAGCAGCCCGTTCGGACAGGGGGCCGGAGAGACCCAGTACTTC.

The chain links TRBV19 to TRBJ2-6; tentatively, D is TRBD1 (6 bases). The CDR3 is made up of 19 amino acids. Trimming took off 5 bases at V and 0 bases at J, with 20 bases between the two ends. Germline V gene lookup returns CDR1 LNHDA and CDR2 SQIVND (reference sequence). CDR3 bases: TGTGCCAGTAGTGTGACAGGTTCACTACTTCTCTCTGGGGCCAACGTCCTGACTTTC. Amino acids: CASSVTGSLLLSGANVLTF.

The chain uses TRBV6-5 and TRBJ2-5, with TRBD1 matching over 7 bases. The CDR3 consists of 15 residues. J lost 5 bases, V lost 6 bases, and 12 bases had no gene match. The germline V gene encodes CDR1 MNHEY and CDR2 SVGAGI. This chain's CDR3 is CASSKDRAPGETQYF. The CDR3 nucleotides read TGTGCCAGCAGCAAAGACAGGGCTCCTGGTGAGACCCAGTACTTC.

This chain connects TRBV4-2 to TRBJ2-7; 10 bases line up with TRBD1. The CDR3 spans 16 residues. V gave up 3 bases and J gave up 6 bases; unmatched junction bases: 11. CDR1 is LGHNA, CDR2 YNFKEQ, per germline. The CDR3 sequence is CASSHSPGQGRREQYF. The CDR3 coding sequence is TGTGCCAGCAGCCATAGTCCGGGACAGGGGAGGCGCGAGCAGTACTTC.

The chain has TRBV2 and TRBJ2-3; the D gene is possibly TRBD1 (6 bases). V was pared by 8 bases and J by 0 bases, with 33 bases between. This CDR3 comprises 21 residues. Per the germline V gene, CDR1 is SNHLY and CDR2 is FYNNEI. As DNA, the CDR3 is TGTGCCAGCCCTACGACAGGTACCGAAGCCCACCAGAGGTGGAGCACAGATACGCAGTATTTT. This translates into CASPTTGTEAHQRWSTDTQYF.

The chain recombines TRBV19 with TRBJ2-1, with 10 positions matching TRBD2. J lost 7 bases, V lost 4 bases, and 10 bases had no gene match. Germline V gene data show CDR1 as LNHDA and CDR2 as SQIVND (reference sequence). The CDR3 is 16 amino acids. CDR3 loop: CASSNPIAGGRNEQFF. The CDR3 DNA follows: TGTGCCAGTAGTAACCCCATAGCGGGAGGCAGGAATGAGCAGTTCTTC.

This sequence joins TRBV7-6 and TRBJ2-3; 7 nucleotides align to TRBD2. The CDR3 loop spans 15 amino acids. Germline assignment: CDR1 SGHVS and CDR2 FNYEAQ. V was pared by 1 base and J by 6 bases, with 7 bases of the junction left unmatched. The CDR3 is CASSLVGGSRDTQYF. DNA of the CDR3: TGTGCCAGCAGCTTAGTGGGGGGGTCTCGGGATACGCAGTATTTT.

This sequence joins TRBV3-1 (or the pseudogene TRBV3-2) and TRBJ1-4; 7 bases map to TRBD1. CDR3 length equals 15 residues. Germline V gene sequence: CDR1 LGHDT, CDR2 YNNKEL (reference sequence). The J segment lost 0 bases and the V segment lost 3 bases, leaving 1 base of the junction unmatched. CDR3 DNA: TGTGCCAGCAGCCACGACAGGGCAACTAATGAAAAACTGTTTTTT. Translating gives CASSHDRATNEKLFF.

The chain joins TRBV3-1 (or the pseudogene TRBV3-2) to TRBJ1-4; 7 positions match TRBD1. In germline, CDR1 is LGHDT, CDR2 YNNKEL (reference sequence). The CDR3 contains 14 residues. V gave up 4 bases and J gave up 8 bases; unmatched junction bases: 7. The DNA of the CDR3 is TGTGCCAGCAGCCGCACAGGGGATGACGAAAAACTGTTTTTT. It translates to CASSRTGDDEKLFF.

The chain has TRBV21-1 and TRBJ1-4; the DNA was not used to check the table's D call, TRBD1. TRBV21-1 is listed as a pseudogene. This CDR3 is 15 amino acids long. CDR3 residues: CASSDRDRGGEKLFF. The CDR3 DNA follows: TGTGCCAGCAGCGACCGGGACAGGGGAGGTGAAAAACTGTTTTTT.

This clone was counted a few times. The V and J genes are TRBV27 and TRBJ2-7; TRBD1 matches 8 bases. With V trimmed by 4 bases and J by 3 bases, 8 bases remained unmatched. The CDR3 is 15 amino acids. Germline V gene sequence: CDR1 MNHEY, CDR2 SMNVEV (reference sequence). The DNA for the CDR3 is TGTGCCAGCAGTTCTCAGGGGGCGACAGACTACGAGCAGTACTTC. It yields the protein CASSSQGATDYEQYF.

This clone was counted between two and nine times. The V call is TRBV20-1, the J call TRBJ1-2; D gene ambiguous. CDR1 is DFQATT and CDR2 is SNEGSKA in the germline V gene (reference sequence). The CDR3 has 10 residues. Trimming stripped 1 base from V and 11 bases from J, with 8 bases between. CDR3 loop: CSARVGGYTF. Here the CDR3 DNA reads TGCAGTGCTAGAGTTGGAGGGTACACCTTC.

This sequence joins TRBV11-3 and TRBJ2-3; D unclear. V lost 5 bases and J 1 base, leaving 10 bases between the germline ends. This CDR3 is 14 amino acids long. CDR1 and CDR2 (germline): SGHNT, YENEEA. The CDR3 DNA sequence: TGTGCCAGCAGCGGGCCCCCCCGCACAGATACGCAGTATTTT. It yields the protein CASSGPPRTDTQYF. Drawing the rest from reference TRBV11-3 and TRBJ2-3, the complete variable domain is EAGVVQSPRYKIIEKKQPVAFWCNPISGHNTLYWYLQNLGQGPELLIRYENEEAVDDSQLPKDRFSAERLKGVDSTLKIQPAELGDSAVYLCASSGPPRTDTQYFGPGTRLTVL.

The rearrangement joins TRBV5-1 to TRBJ1-1; D is perhaps TRBD1 (6 bases). This CDR3 has 16 amino acids. V was trimmed by 0 bases and J by 1 base, leaving 13 bases between them. The germline CDR1 and CDR2 sequences are SGHRS and YFSETQ. The CDR3, as DNA: TGCGCCAGCAGCTTGGGACAGGTATTCGGGAACACTGAAGCTTTCTTT. Residues: CASSLGQVFGNTEAFF.

This rearrangement joins TRBV15 to TRBJ1-5, with 9 bases that match TRBD1. Per the germline V gene, CDR1 is LNHNV and CDR2 is YYDKDF (reference sequence). V trimming: 4 bases; J trimming: 7 bases; junction bases outside the gene matches: 8. CDR3 size: 15 residues. CDR3 amino acids: CATSKDRGEEQPQHF. DNA for the CDR3: TGTGCCACCAGCAAGGACAGGGGTGAGGAGCAGCCCCAGCATTTT.

The rearrangement links TRBV28 to TRBJ2-2; D might be TRBD1 (5 bases). CDR3 size: 16 residues. Trimming left V 5 bases short and J 4 bases short, with 17 bases between. Germline V gene lookup returns CDR1 MDHEN and CDR2 SYDVKM. CDR3 amino acids: CASSRRITGATGELFF. Here the CDR3 DNA reads TGTGCCAGCAGTCGCCGTATAACTGGGGCCACCGGGGAGCTGTTTTTT.

The V and J genes are TRBV3-1 (or the pseudogene TRBV3-2) and TRBJ2-5; D is uncertain. CDR1 and CDR2 from the germline V gene are LGHDT and YNNKEL (reference sequence). V lost 1 base, J lost 5 bases, and 17 bases lay in between. The CDR3 contains 16 residues. CDR3 sequence reads: CASSQVTVGVWETQYF. The CDR3 DNA is TGTGCCAGCAGCCAAGTCACTGTAGGAGTTTGGGAGACCCAGTACTTC.

This chain links TRBV6-6 with TRBJ1-1; 7 positions agree with TRBD1. There are 13 residues in the CDR3. The trim removed 1 base at V and 7 bases at J, leaving 3 bases unmatched. Germline CDR1 MNHNY, CDR2 SVGAGI (reference sequence). The chain's CDR3 is CASSYLTGIEAFF. The DNA for the CDR3 is TGTGCCAGCAGTTACTTGACAGGGATTGAAGCTTTCTTT.